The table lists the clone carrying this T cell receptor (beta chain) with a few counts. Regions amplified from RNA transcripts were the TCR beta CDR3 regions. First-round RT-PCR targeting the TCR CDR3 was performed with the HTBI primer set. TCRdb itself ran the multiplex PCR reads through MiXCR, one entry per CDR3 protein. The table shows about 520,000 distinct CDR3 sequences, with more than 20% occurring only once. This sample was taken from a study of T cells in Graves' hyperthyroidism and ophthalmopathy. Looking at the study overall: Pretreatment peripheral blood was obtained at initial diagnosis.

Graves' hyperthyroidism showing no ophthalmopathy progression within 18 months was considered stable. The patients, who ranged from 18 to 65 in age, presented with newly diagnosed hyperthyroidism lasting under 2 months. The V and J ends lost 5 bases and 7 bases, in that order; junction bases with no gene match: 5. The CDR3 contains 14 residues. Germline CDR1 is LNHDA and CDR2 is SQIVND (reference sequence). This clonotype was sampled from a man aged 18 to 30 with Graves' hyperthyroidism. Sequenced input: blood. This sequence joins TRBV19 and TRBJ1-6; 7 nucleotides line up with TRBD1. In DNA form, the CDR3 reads TGTGCCAGTAGTTGGGACAGCCTCAATTCACCCCTCCACTTT. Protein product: CASSWDSLNSPLHF.